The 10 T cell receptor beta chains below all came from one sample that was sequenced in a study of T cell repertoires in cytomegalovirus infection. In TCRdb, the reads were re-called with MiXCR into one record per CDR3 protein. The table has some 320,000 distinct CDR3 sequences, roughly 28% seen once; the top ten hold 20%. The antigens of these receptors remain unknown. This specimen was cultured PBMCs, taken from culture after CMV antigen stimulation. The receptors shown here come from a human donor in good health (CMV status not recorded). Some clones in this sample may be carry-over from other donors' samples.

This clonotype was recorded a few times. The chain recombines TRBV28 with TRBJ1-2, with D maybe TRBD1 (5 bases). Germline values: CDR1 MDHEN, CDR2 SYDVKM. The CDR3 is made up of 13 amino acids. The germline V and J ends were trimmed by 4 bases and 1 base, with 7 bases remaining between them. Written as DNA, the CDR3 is TGTGCCAGCAGTTCAGACAGTAACTATGGCTACACCTTC. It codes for CASSSDSNYGYTF.

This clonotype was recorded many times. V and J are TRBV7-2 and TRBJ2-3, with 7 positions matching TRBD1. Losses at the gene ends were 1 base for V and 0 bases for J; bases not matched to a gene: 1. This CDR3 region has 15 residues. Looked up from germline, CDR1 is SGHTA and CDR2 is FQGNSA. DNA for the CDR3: TGTGCCAGCAGCTTAGAGGGGGCTAGCACAGATACGCAGTATTTT. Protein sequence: CASSLEGASTDTQYF.

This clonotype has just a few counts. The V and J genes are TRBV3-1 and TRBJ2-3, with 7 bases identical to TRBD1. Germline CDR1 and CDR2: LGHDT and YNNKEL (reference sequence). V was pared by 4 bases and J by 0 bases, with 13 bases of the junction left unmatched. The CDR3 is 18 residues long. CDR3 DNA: TGTGCCAGCAGCCCAGGGGAAGGGGGCGGGTATAGCACAGATACGCAGTATTTT. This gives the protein CASSPGEGGGYSTDTQYF.

CDR3 sequence: CASSRGGFGNEQFF. The CDR3 bases are TGTGCCAGCAGCCGGGGGGGATTCGGGAATGAGCAGTTCTTC. V is TRBV7-2 and J is TRBJ2-1, with 8 nucleotides matching TRBD2. The CDR3 consists of 14 residues. The V segment lost 5 bases and the J segment 7 bases; nucleotides outside the gene matches: 7. From germline, CDR1 is SGHTA and CDR2 FQGNSA.

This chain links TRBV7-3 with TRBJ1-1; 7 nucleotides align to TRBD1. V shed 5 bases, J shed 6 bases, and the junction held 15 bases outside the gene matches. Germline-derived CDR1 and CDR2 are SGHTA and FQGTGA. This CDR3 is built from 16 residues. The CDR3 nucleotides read TGTGCCAGCAGCCCCTCCTCGGGGAGGGGGCAAGCTGAAGCTTTCTTT. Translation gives CASSPSSGRGQAEAFF. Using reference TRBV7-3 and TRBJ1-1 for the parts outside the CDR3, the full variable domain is GAGVSQTPSNKVTEKGKYVELRCDPISGHTALYWYRQSLGQGPEFLIYFQGTGAADDSGLPNDRFFAVRPEGSVSTLKIQRTERGDSAVYLCASSPSSGRGQAEAFFGQGTRLTVV.

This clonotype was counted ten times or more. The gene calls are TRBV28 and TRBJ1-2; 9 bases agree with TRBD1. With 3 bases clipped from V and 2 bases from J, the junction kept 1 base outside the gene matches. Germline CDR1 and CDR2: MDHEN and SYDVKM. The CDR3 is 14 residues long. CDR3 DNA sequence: TGTGCCAGCAGTTTTGGGACAGGGAACTATGGCTACACCTTC. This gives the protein CASSFGTGNYGYTF.

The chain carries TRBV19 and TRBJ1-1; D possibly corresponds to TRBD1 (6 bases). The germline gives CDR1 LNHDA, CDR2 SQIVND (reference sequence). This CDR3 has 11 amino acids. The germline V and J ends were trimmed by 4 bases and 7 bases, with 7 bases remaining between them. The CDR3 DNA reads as TGTGCCAGTAGTAAAGGGGGTGAAGCTTTCTTT. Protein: CASSKGGEAFF.

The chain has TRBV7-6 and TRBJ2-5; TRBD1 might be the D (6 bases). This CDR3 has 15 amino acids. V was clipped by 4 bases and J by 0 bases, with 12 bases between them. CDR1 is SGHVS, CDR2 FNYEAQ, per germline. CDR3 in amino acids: CASSWGQGDQETQYF. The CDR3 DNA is TGTGCCAGCAGCTGGGGGCAGGGAGACCAAGAGACCCAGTACTTC.

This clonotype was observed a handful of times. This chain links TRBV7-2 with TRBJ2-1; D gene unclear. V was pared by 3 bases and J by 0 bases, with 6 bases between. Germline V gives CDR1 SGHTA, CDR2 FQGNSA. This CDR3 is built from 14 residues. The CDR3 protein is CASSFQFSYNEQFF. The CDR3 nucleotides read TGTGCCAGCAGCTTTCAGTTCTCCTACAATGAGCAGTTCTTC.

The CDR3 reads CASSIGQLNEQFF. In DNA form, the CDR3 reads TGTGCCAGTAGTATTGGACAATTGAATGAGCAGTTCTTC. The chain has TRBV19 and TRBJ2-1, with D perhaps matching TRBD1 (5 bases). Germline lookup yields CDR1 LNHDA and CDR2 SQIVND (reference sequence). The CDR3 sequence is 13 residues long. V was clipped by 3 bases and J by 7 bases, with 10 bases between them.